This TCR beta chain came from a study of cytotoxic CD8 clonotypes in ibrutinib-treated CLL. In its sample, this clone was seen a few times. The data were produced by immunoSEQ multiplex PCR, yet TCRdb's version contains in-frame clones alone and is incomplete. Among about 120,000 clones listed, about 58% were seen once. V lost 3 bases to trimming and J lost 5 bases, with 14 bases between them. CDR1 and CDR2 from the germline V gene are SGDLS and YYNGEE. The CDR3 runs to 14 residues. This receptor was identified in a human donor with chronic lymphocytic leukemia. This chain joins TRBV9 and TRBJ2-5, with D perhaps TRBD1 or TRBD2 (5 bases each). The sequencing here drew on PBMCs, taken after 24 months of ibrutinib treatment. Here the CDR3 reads CASSGDGRRETQYF. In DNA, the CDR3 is TGTGCCAGCAGCGGGGACGGACGGCGGGAGACCCAGTACTTC. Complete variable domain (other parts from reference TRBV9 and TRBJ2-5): DSGVTQTPKHLITATGQRVTLRCSPRSGDLSVYWYQQSLDQGLQFLIQYYNGEERAKGNILERFSAQQFPDLHSELNLSSLELGDSALYFCASSGDGRRETQYFGPGTRLLVL.